This passage covers 11 T cell receptor beta chains from one sample sequenced in a study of control samples from healthy donors and cancer patients. Libraries were prepared by immunoSEQ multiplex PCR; TCRdb keeps only in-frame clonotypes and omits some of them. The repertoire holds 85,000 to 120,000 clones, with just over 90% as singletons. Sample: blood. The receptors derive from a woman aged 18 to 35 in good health.

This clone was detected only a few times. The chain carries TRBV5-1 and TRBJ1-1, with 7 bases aligning to TRBD1. The CDR3 runs 15 residues. Germline CDR1 SGHRS, CDR2 YFSETQ. V trimming: 4 bases; J trimming: 0 bases; junction bases outside the gene matches: 6. CDR3 coding DNA: TGCGCCAGCAGCGTTGGAAGGGGGCTGAACACTGAAGCTTTCTTT. Its translation: CASSVGRGLNTEAFF. The complete variable domain, with remaining parts taken from reference TRBV5-1 and TRBJ1-1, reads KAGVTQTPRYLIKTRGQQVTLSCSPISGHRSVSWYQQTPGQGLQFLFEYFSETQRNKGNFPGRFSGRQFSNSRSEMNVSTLELGDSALYLCASSVGRGLNTEAFFGQGTRLTVV.

The chain joins TRBV24-1 to TRBJ1-3, with TRBD1 identical over 7 bases. V gave up 0 bases and J gave up 0 bases; unmatched junction bases: 7. Germline V CDR1 and CDR2: KGHDR, SFDVKD. There are 18 residues in the CDR3. DNA of the CDR3: TGTGCCACCAGTGATTTGTGGGACAGTCTGAGCTCTGGAAACACCATATATTTT. Translation gives CATSDLWDSLSSGNTIYF.

With respect to this clone: Different DNA sequences within this sample yield the same CDR3. CDR3 sequence (DNA): TGTGCCAGCAGCCAGGACAGCTACGAGCAGTACTTC. This gives the protein CASSQDSYEQYF. The chain joins TRBV14 to TRBJ2-7, with D perhaps matching TRBD1 (6 bases). The germline CDR1 and CDR2 sequences are SGHDN and FVKESK. CDR3 size: 12 residues. The V and J ends lost 3 bases and 3 bases respectively, with 6 bases between them.

This clone was counted between two and nine times. The CDR3 DNA reads as TGTGCCAGCAGCTTAGATCGGGGACAGGGTGGATCACCCCTCCACTTT. It specifies CASSLDRGQGGSPLHF. The chain carries TRBV11-2 and TRBJ1-6; 9 nucleotides align to TRBD1. After removal of 0 bases from V and 10 bases from J, the junction contained 7 bases not matched to a gene. The CDR3 totals 16 residues. CDR1 is SGHAT, CDR2 FQNNGV, per germline.

The V and J genes are TRBV7-9 and TRBJ1-4, with TRBD1 as a possible D gene (6 bases). This CDR3 is 15 amino acids long. V gave up 5 bases and J gave up 5 bases, with 15 bases separating them. From germline, CDR1 is SEHNR and CDR2 FQNEAQ (reference sequence). The CDR3 protein is CASSPGPGENEKLFF. Written as DNA, the CDR3 is TGTGCCAGCAGCCCAGGCCCAGGGGAGAATGAAAAACTGTTTTTT.

Only one count was recorded for this clone. The chain joins TRBV27 to TRBJ2-1, with TRBD2 matching 11 bases. This CDR3 is 17 amino acids long. The germline V gene has CDR1 MNHEY and CDR2 SMNVEV (reference sequence). Germline trimming cut 5 bases from V and 8 bases from J; bases unmatched to any gene: 14. CDR3: CASSLIIVAGGPDEQFF. The CDR3 DNA follows: TGTGCCAGCAGTCTGATTATCGTAGCGGGGGGGCCGGATGAGCAGTTCTTC.

This chain joins TRBV2 and TRBJ1-5, with 7 bases aligning to TRBD1. After removal of 6 bases from V and 6 bases from J, the junction contained 8 bases not matched to a gene. This CDR3 contains 14 residues. Germline loops: CDR1 SNHLY, CDR2 FYNNEI. The chain's CDR3 is CASSETGLVQPQHF. Written as DNA, the CDR3 is TGTGCCAGCAGCGAGACAGGGTTGGTTCAGCCCCAGCATTTT.

This clone appeared a few times. The V and J genes are TRBV30 and TRBJ2-7, with 7 bases aligning to TRBD1. This CDR3 spans 13 amino acids. J lost 2 bases, V lost 3 bases, and 4 bases had no gene match. The germline V gene encodes CDR1 GTSNPN and CDR2 SVGIG (reference sequence). CDR3 in amino acids: CAWRADRAYEQYF. For the CDR3, the DNA is TGTGCCTGGAGGGCAGACAGGGCCTACGAGCAGTACTTC.

The chain employs TRBV13 and TRBJ1-5; D is uncertain. V was trimmed by 0 bases and J by 6 bases, leaving 9 bases between them. This CDR3 comprises 14 residues. Germline CDR1 PRHDT, CDR2 FYEKMQ (reference sequence). CDR3 bases: TGTGCCAGCAGCTTAGGACAGTTTGGTCAGCCCCAGCATTTT. This sequence encodes CASSLGQFGQPQHF.

This chain links TRBV12-3 or TRBV12-4 with TRBJ2-7, with D perhaps assigned TRBD1 or TRBD2 (5 bases each). V lost 2 bases and J 6 bases, leaving 11 bases between the germline ends. CDR3 length equals 13 residues. This CDR3 is CASSLPPGLEQYF. CDR3 DNA: TGTGCCAGCAGTTTACCTCCGGGGCTCGAGCAGTACTTC.

The gene calls are TRBV19 and TRBJ1-5, with D possibly matching TRBD1 (5 bases). V lost 3 bases and J 0 bases, leaving 9 bases between the germline ends. The CDR3 sequence is 15 residues long. Germline V gene lookup returns CDR1 LNHDA and CDR2 SQIVND (reference sequence). The CDR3 DNA is TGTGCCAGTAGTATTGACAGTAGTAGCAATCAGCCCCAGCATTTT. Amino acids: CASSIDSSSNQPQHF.